Shown below are 32 T cell receptor beta chains from a single sample sequenced in a study of neurological immune-mediated disorders. One entry per CDR3 protein, called by TCRdb with MiXCR from the 5' RACE reads. This sample has around 49,000 distinct CDR3 sequences, with 10% to 15% found just once. Time point given: longitudinal time-point 2. Sequencing was carried out using PBMCs. Receptors were obtained from a male donor with HTLV-1-associated myelopathy (HAM/TSP).

The V gene is TRBV10-3, the J gene TRBJ2-7, with 10 positions matching TRBD1. Germline CDR1 reads ENHRY; CDR2 reads SYGVKD. With 6 bases clipped from V and 5 bases from J, the junction kept 10 bases outside the gene matches. The CDR3 sequence is 15 residues long. CDR3 coding DNA: TGTGCCATCAGGGAGCCTGGGACAGGGGCCCACGAGCAGTACTTC. Amino acid sequence: CAIREPGTGAHEQYF.

This clonotype has at least ten counts. The CDR3 here is CASSQDSGVGEQFF. Written as DNA, the CDR3 is TGCGCCAGCAGCCAGGACTCTGGTGTGGGAGAGCAGTTCTTC. This chain uses TRBV4-3 with TRBJ2-1; D may be TRBD2 (5 bases). The germline CDR1 and CDR2 sequences are LGHNA and YSLEER. Trimming removed 3 bases at V and 10 bases at J, with 16 bases between. This CDR3 is 14 amino acids long.

This clonotype was observed at least ten times. This CDR3 reads CASSPRSTPEGYTF. CDR3 coding DNA: TGTGCCAGCAGCCCTCGCTCCACCCCTGAGGGCTACACCTTC. The chain has TRBV7-2 and TRBJ1-2; D not resolved. V lost 5 bases, J lost 8 bases, and 18 bases lay in between. Looked up from germline, CDR1 is SGHTA and CDR2 is FQGNSA. CDR3 size: 14 residues.

This clonotype was counted ten times or more. V and J are TRBV20-1 and TRBJ1-3, with D hard to call. The CDR3 is made up of 13 amino acids. From germline, CDR1 is DFQATT and CDR2 SNEGSKA (reference sequence). V shed 3 bases and J shed 2 bases, with 8 bases lying between them. This chain's CDR3 is CSASQGPGNTIYF. Here the CDR3 DNA reads TGCAGTGCTAGTCAAGGCCCTGGAAACACCATATATTTT.

This clonotype was observed many times. This chain uses TRBV27 with TRBJ1-6, with 9 bases that match TRBD1. The CDR3 totals 15 residues. CDR1 MNHEY and CDR2 SMNVEV come from the germline V gene (reference sequence). Unmatched junction bases numbered 1, after V lost 1 base and J lost 6 bases. CDR3 residues: CASSLWTGVNSPLHF. CDR3 nucleotide sequence: TGTGCCAGCAGTTTATGGACAGGGGTTAATTCACCCCTCCACTTT.

This clonotype was counted ten times or more. A read error may produce the germline difference seen at one junction end. This sequence joins TRBV10-3 and TRBJ2-7; maybe TRBD2 (6 bases). The germline CDR1 and CDR2 sequences are ENHRY and SYGVKD. This CDR3 is 15 amino acids long. CDR3 DNA sequence: TGTGCCATCAGTGAGCCCCGGGACTTCTCCCACGAGCAGTACTTC. The encoded protein is CAISEPRDFSHEQYF.

Many counts were recorded for this clonotype. This chain uses TRBV5-8 with TRBJ1-1, with D hard to call. Germline assignment: CDR1 SGHTS and CDR2 YDEGEE. The CDR3 extends over 13 amino acids. Trimming removed 2 bases from V and 4 bases from J, with 9 bases in between. The CDR3 DNA sequence: TGTGCCAGCAGCTTAATATATGGCACTGAAGCTTTCTTT. The encoded protein is CASSLIYGTEAFF.

This clonotype has a count of ten or more. The rearrangement uses TRBV20-1 and TRBJ1-1, with a tentative D call TRBD1 (5 bases). Germline assignment: CDR1 DFQATT and CDR2 SNEGSKA (reference sequence). CDR3 length equals 12 residues. Trimming removed 6 bases from V and 1 base from J, with 9 bases in between. CDR3 bases: TGCAGTGCCGCGACAGCGAACACTGAAGCTTTCTTT. Translation: CSAATANTEAFF.

There are many counts of this clonotype. This may stem from a read error, because a much larger clone lies one nucleotide away. This rearrangement joins TRBV12-3 or TRBV12-4 to TRBJ2-5, with a possible D match to TRBD1 (6 bases). The length of the CDR3 is 15 residues. In nucleotides, the CDR3 is TGTGTCAGCAGTTTAATGCAGGGGAAACAAGAGACCCAGTACTTC. Translation: CVSSLMQGKQETQYF.

This clonotype was recorded many times. This CDR3 is CASSSDSHLGYTF. CDR3 sequence (DNA): TGCGCCAGCAGCTCTGACAGCCACCTCGGCTACACCTTC. The chain carries TRBV5-1 and TRBJ1-2, with a weak D call TRBD1 (5 bases). Germline V gene lookup returns CDR1 SGHRS and CDR2 YFSETQ. The V end was cut by 3 bases, the J end by 8 bases, with 14 bases between. This CDR3 region has 13 residues.

This clonotype appeared many times. The CDR3 DNA reads TGCAGCGTTGAAGGGGTCAGGGGGTCCTACGAGCAGTACTTC. Amino acid sequence: CSVEGVRGSYEQYF. The chain employs TRBV29-1 and TRBJ2-7, with 7 bases lining up with TRBD1. CDR3 size: 14 residues. The V segment lost 1 base and the J segment 1 base; nucleotides outside the gene matches: 4. Germline CDR1 reads SQVTM; CDR2 reads ANQGSEA.

The sample holds many counts of this clonotype. The CDR3 sequence: CASSEGLNADTQYF. The CDR3 DNA reads as TGCGCCAGCAGTGAGGGTCTTAACGCAGATACGCAGTATTTT. The chain carries TRBV10-2 and TRBJ2-3; no definite D call. V was cut by 2 bases and J by 4 bases, with 10 bases left in between. The V gene's germline CDR1 is WSHSY and CDR2 SAAADI. The CDR3 consists of 14 residues.

The table lists this clonotype with many counts. This chain connects TRBV14 to TRBJ2-7, with D possibly TRBD1 on 5 matching bases. V was cut by 3 bases and J by 2 bases, with 8 bases left in between. In germline, CDR1 is SGHDN, CDR2 FVKESK. The CDR3 is made up of 13 amino acids. For the CDR3, the DNA is TGTGCCAGCAGCCACGAAGGGGCCTACGAGCAGTACTTC. Translation gives CASSHEGAYEQYF.

Concerning this clonotype: A much larger clonotype is one base distant, so this may be a read error. The chain combines TRBV20-1 with TRBJ2-1; D gene ambiguous. Germline lookup yields CDR1 DFQATT and CDR2 SNEGSKA (reference sequence). V lost 6 bases to trimming and J lost 5 bases, with 5 bases between them. The CDR3 is 10 residues long. The chain's CDR3 is CSAGHNEQFF. The CDR3 DNA is TGCAGTGCCGGGCACAATGAGCAGTTCTTC.

This clonotype was counted at least ten times. The CDR3 protein is CASSQNPTSTDTQYF. CDR3 DNA sequence: TGCGCCAGCAGCCAAAATCCAACTAGCACAGATACGCAGTATTTT. The chain has TRBV5-1 and TRBJ2-3; D is uncertain. This CDR3 region has 15 residues. In germline, CDR1 is SGHRS, CDR2 YFSETQ. The V gene lost 4 bases and the J gene lost 0 bases, with 12 bases spanning the gap.

This clonotype was observed a few times. The chain combines TRBV29-1 with TRBJ1-1; 9 nucleotides line up with TRBD1. From germline, CDR1 is SQVTM and CDR2 ANQGSEA. V dropped 7 bases and J dropped 0; count of bases not matched to a gene: 12. The CDR3 has 16 amino acids. In DNA form, the CDR3 reads TGCAGCGCGACCACAGGGGGCAAAACATTGAACACTGAAGCTTTCTTT. Translation: CSATTGGKTLNTEAFF.

In its sample, this clonotype was seen many times. The rearrangement uses TRBV29-1 and TRBJ2-5, with D unclear. The germline V and J ends were trimmed by 3 bases and 5 bases, with 10 bases remaining between them. CDR3 length: 12 residues. Germline values: CDR1 SQVTM, CDR2 ANQGSEA. The CDR3 reads CSVDSGLETQYF. The CDR3 bases are TGCAGCGTTGATTCCGGGCTGGAGACCCAGTACTTC.

This clonotype has at least ten counts. V usage is TRBV20-1 and J usage is TRBJ1-1; D uncertain. Germline CDR1 is DFQATT and CDR2 is SNEGSKA (reference sequence). This CDR3 is built from 12 residues. V lost 5 bases and J lost 6, with 13 bases in between. The CDR3 protein is CSAGRVSAEAFF. The CDR3 DNA follows: TGCAGTGCTGGGAGGGTTTCTGCTGAAGCTTTCTTT.

The rearrangement joins TRBV5-1 to TRBJ2-2; D not resolved. V shed 1 base and J shed 7 bases, with 14 bases lying between them. The CDR3 runs 15 residues. Germline V CDR1 and CDR2: SGHRS, YFSETQ. The CDR3 DNA sequence: TGCGCCAGCAGCTTGCGGGTCAGTAAGGTCGGGGAGCTGTTTTTT. Its protein is CASSLRVSKVGELFF.

This clonotype was observed a handful of times. The gene calls are TRBV7-3 and TRBJ2-1, with D maybe TRBD1 (5 bases). CDR1 is SGHTA, CDR2 FQGTGA, per germline. The V gene lost 1 base and the J gene lost 8 bases, with 9 bases spanning the gap. The CDR3 runs 13 residues. As DNA, the CDR3 is TGTGCCAGCAGCTTAATCCCAGGGCATGAGCAGTTCTTC. It encodes CASSLIPGHEQFF.

This clonotype was seen many times. The chain carries TRBV5-1 and TRBJ2-2; D not certain. V was shortened by 0 bases and J by 0 bases, with 12 bases between the two germline ends. This CDR3 region has 17 residues. The germline V gene has CDR1 SGHRS and CDR2 YFSETQ. CDR3 protein: CASSLDNTGPNTGELFF. In DNA form, the CDR3 reads TGCGCCAGCAGCTTGGATAATACCGGGCCGAACACCGGGGAGCTGTTTTTT.

This clonotype was recorded many times. The V call is TRBV7-9, the J call TRBJ1-5, with D maybe TRBD1 (6 bases). V shed 5 bases and J shed 5 bases, with 13 bases lying between them. Per the germline V gene, CDR1 is SEHNR and CDR2 is FQNEAQ (reference sequence). The CDR3 is made up of 14 amino acids. CDR3 in DNA: TGTGCCAGCAGCACCGGACAGACCTATCAGCCCCAGCATTTT. Its translation is CASSTGQTYQPQHF.

This clonotype has ten or more counts. The CDR3 sequence is CSARGGANSPLHF. The CDR3 DNA sequence: TGCAGTGCTCGAGGCGGGGCCAATTCACCCCTCCACTTT. The chain uses TRBV20-1 and TRBJ1-6; D might be TRBD1 (5 bases). Trimming took 5 bases from V and 7 from J, leaving 12 bases between them. Per the germline V gene, CDR1 is DFQATT and CDR2 is SNEGSKA (reference sequence). This CDR3 is 13 amino acids long.

This clonotype appeared many times. V usage is TRBV5-1 and J usage is TRBJ2-7; 8 bases are shared with TRBD2. Looked up from germline, CDR1 is SGHRS and CDR2 is YFSETQ. The CDR3 runs 15 residues. The ends lost 3 bases at V and 3 bases at J; junction bases unmatched: 8. The chain's CDR3 is CASSSFSGASYEQYF. CDR3 DNA: TGCGCCAGCAGCTCGTTTAGCGGGGCGAGCTACGAGCAGTACTTC.

This clonotype is judged medium-sized. This sequence joins TRBV7-9 and TRBJ2-1; 9 nucleotides agree with TRBD2. The CDR3 has 16 residues. Germline assignment: CDR1 SEHNR and CDR2 FQNEAQ (reference sequence). The V gene end was trimmed by 0 bases and the J gene end by 1 base; junction bases not matched to a gene: 1. CDR3 in DNA: TGTGCCAGCAGCTTAGCCCTAGCGGGGTCCTACAATGAGCAGTTCTTC. It translates to CASSLALAGSYNEQFF.

CDR3 bases: TGCAGTGCCCCGACAGGGGACTCCTACGAGCAGTACTTC. Translated: CSAPTGDSYEQYF. The J gene is TRBJ2-7, the V gene TRBV20-1, with 8 bases identical to TRBD1. CDR1 and CDR2 (germline): DFQATT, SNEGSKA (reference sequence). This CDR3 has 13 residues. The junction had 4 bases not matched to a gene; V was cut back by 6 bases and J by 0 bases.

At least ten counts were recorded for this clonotype. The V call is TRBV20-1, the J call TRBJ1-6, with unresolved D. Germline V lookup: CDR1 DFQATT, CDR2 SNEGSKA (reference sequence). V was cut by 7 bases and J by 1 base, with 5 bases left in between. The CDR3 is 12 residues long. In DNA form, the CDR3 reads TGCAGTGTAGGGTCCTATAATTCACCCCTCCACTTT. Protein sequence: CSVGSYNSPLHF.

The table lists this clonotype with many counts. The chain has TRBV7-9 and TRBJ1-5; D is uncertain. The CDR3 has 16 amino acids. V was pared by 5 bases and J by 0 bases, with 14 bases between. Germline V gene lookup returns CDR1 SEHNR and CDR2 FQNEAQ (reference sequence). CDR3 nucleotides: TGTGCCAGCAGCCGCGGAGGAGGGTTTAGCAATCAGCCCCAGCATTTT. It encodes CASSRGGGFSNQPQHF.

This clonotype showed up many times. This rearrangement joins TRBV2 to TRBJ2-7; TRBD2 agrees at 7 bases. Trimming at V came to 11 bases and at J to 3 bases, leaving 10 bases not matched to a gene. This CDR3 has 13 amino acids. Germline CDR1 is SNHLY and CDR2 is FYNNEI. CDR3 sequence (DNA): TGTGCCGGCCGGAGGACTAGTGTCTACGAGCAGTACTTC. Amino acid sequence: CAGRRTSVYEQYF.

This clonotype has ten or more counts. The chain employs TRBV27 and TRBJ2-7, with TRBD1 matching 9 bases. The germline CDR1 and CDR2 sequences are MNHEY and SMNVEV (reference sequence). V was clipped by 5 bases and J by 7 bases; unmatched bases: 9. The CDR3 has 14 amino acids. The CDR3 sequence: CASSAGTGLWEQYF. As DNA, the CDR3 is TGTGCCAGCAGTGCCGGGACAGGGCTGTGGGAGCAGTACTTC.

This clonotype has ten or more counts. The chain uses TRBV5-1 and TRBJ2-1, with no clear D. The CDR3 extends over 14 amino acids. Germline assignment: CDR1 SGHRS and CDR2 YFSETQ. With 5 bases removed from V and 1 base from J, the gap between germline ends came to 10 bases. This CDR3 is CASRAALSYNEQFF. The CDR3 DNA is TGCGCCAGCAGGGCGGCTCTGTCCTACAATGAGCAGTTCTTC.

This sequence joins TRBV12-3 or TRBV12-4 and TRBJ2-5, with unresolved D. The CDR3 extends over 14 amino acids. V lost 1 base to trimming and J lost 1 base, with 7 bases between them. The CDR3 region is CASSLDTSQETQYF. DNA of the CDR3: TGTGCCAGCAGTTTAGACACCAGCCAAGAGACCCAGTACTTC.